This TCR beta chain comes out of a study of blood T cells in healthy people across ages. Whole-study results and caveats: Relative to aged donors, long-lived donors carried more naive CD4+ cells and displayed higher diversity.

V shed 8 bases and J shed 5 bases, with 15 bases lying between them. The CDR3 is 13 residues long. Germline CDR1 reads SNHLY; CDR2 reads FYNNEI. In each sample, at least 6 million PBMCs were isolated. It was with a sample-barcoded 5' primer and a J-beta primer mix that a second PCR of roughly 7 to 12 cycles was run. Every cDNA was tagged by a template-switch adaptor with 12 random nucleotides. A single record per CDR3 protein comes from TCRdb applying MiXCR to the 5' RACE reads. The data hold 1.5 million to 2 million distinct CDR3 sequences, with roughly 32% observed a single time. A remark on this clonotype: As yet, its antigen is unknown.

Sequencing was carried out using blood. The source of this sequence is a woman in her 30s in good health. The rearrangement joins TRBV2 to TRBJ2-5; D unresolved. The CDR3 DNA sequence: TGTGCCAGCCGCCCTCGGGCTCGGGAGACCCAGTACTTC. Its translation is CASRPRARETQYF.